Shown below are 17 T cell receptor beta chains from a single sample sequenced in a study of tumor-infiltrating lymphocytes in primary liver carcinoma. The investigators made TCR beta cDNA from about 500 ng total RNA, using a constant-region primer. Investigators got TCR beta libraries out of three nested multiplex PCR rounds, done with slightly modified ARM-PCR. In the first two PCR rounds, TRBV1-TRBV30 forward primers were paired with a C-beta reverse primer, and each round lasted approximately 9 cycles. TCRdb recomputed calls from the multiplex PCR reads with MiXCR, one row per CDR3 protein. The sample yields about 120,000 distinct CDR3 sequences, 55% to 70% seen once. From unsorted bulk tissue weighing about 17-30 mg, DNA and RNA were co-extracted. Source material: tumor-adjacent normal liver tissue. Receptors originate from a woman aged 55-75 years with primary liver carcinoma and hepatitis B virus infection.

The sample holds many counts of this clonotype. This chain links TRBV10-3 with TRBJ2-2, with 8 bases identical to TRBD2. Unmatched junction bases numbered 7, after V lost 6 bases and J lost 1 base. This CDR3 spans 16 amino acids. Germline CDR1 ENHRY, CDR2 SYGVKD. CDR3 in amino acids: CAIRRAAGENTGELFF. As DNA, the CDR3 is TGTGCCATCAGACGAGCAGCGGGGGAGAACACCGGGGAGCTGTTTTTT.

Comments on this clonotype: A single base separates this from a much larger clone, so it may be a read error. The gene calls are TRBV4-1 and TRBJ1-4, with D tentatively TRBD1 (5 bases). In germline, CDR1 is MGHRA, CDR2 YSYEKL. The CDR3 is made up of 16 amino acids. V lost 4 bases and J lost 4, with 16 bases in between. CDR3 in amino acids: CASSPPRQSINEKLFF. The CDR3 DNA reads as TGCGCCAGCAGCCCCCCCCGACAGTCTATTAATGAAAAACTGTTTTTT.

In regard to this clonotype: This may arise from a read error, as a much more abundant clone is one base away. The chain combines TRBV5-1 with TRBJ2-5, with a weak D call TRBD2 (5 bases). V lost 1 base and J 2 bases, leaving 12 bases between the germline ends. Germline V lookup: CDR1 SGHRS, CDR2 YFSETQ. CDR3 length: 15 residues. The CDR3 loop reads CASSLSASSQETQYF. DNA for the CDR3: TGCGCCAGCAGCTTGTCGGCTAGCTCTCAAGAGACCCAGTACTTC.

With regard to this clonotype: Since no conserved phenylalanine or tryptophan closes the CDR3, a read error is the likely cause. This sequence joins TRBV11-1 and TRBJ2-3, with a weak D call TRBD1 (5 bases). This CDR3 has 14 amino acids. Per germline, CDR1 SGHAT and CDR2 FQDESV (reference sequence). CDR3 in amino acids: CASSLRSDTGTQYL. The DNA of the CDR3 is TGTGCCAGCAGTCTAAGGTCCGACACAGGTACGCAGTATTTA.

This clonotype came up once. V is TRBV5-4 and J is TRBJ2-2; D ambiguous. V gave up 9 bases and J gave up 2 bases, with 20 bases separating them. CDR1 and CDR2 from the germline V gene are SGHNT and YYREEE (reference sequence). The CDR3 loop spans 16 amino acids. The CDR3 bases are TGTGCCATTAGCCTGGGTCAGGCGGTTAACACCGGGGAGCTGTTTTTT. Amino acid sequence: CAISLGQAVNTGELFF.

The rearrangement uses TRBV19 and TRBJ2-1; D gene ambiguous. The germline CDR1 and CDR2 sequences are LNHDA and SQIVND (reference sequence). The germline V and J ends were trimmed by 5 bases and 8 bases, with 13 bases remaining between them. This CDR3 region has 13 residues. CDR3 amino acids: CASSAPTVDEQFF. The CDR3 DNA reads TGTGCCAGTAGTGCACCGACGGTAGATGAGCAGTTCTTC.

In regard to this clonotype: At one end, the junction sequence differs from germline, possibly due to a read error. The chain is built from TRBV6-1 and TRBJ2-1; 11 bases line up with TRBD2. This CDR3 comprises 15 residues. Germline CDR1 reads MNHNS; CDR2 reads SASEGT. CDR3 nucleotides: TGCGCCAGCAGTGAAACTAGCGGGAGCCACAATGAGCACTTCTTC. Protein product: CASSETSGSHNEHFF.

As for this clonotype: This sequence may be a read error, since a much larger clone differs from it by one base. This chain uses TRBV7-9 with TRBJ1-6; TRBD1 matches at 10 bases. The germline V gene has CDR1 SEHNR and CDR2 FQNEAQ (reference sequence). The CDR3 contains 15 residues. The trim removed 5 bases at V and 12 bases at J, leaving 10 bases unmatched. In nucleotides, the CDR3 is TGTGCCAGCAGCGCGTACGGGACAGGGGAGGTACCCCTCCACTTT. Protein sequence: CASSAYGTGEVPLHF. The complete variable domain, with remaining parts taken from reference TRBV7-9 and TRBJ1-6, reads DTGVSQNPRHKITKRGQNVTFRCDPISEHNRLYWYRQTLGQGPEFLTYFQNEAQLEKSRLLSDRFSAERPKGSFSTLEIQRTEQGDSAMYLCASSAYGTGEVPLHFGNGTRLTVT.

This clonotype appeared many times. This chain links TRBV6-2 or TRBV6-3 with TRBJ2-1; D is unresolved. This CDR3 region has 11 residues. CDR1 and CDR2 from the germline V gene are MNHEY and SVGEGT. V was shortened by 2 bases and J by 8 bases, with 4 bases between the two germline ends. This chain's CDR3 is CASSYGYEQFF. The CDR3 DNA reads TGTGCCAGCAGTTACGGGTATGAGCAGTTCTTC.

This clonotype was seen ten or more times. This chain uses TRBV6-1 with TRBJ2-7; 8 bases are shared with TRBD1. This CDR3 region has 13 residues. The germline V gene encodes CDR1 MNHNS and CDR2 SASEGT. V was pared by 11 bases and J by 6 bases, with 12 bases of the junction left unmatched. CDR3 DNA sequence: TGTGCCGGACAGGGCCAGGTCGTAGGCGAGCAGTACTTC. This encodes CAGQGQVVGEQYF.

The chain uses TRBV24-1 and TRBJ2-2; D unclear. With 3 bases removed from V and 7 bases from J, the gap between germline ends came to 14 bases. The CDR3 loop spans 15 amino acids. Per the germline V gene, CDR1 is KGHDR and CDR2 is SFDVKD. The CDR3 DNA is TGTGCCACCAGTGATCCTGGACGAGTACACGGGGAGCTGTTTTTT. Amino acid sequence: CATSDPGRVHGELFF.

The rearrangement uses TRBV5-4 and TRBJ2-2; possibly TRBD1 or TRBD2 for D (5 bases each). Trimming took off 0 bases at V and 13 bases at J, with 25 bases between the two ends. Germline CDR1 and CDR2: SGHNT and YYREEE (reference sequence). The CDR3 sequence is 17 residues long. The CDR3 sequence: CASSLGGSGPYTEALFF. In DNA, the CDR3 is TGTGCCAGCAGCTTGGGGGGCTCGGGGCCTTACACCGAGGCGCTGTTTTTT.

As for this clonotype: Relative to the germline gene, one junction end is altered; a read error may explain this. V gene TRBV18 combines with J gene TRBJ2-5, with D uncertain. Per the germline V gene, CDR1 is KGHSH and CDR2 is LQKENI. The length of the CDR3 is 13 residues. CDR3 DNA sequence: TGTGCCAGCTCACCAGGGTCAGAAGAGACTCAGTACTTC. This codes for CASSPGSEETQYF.

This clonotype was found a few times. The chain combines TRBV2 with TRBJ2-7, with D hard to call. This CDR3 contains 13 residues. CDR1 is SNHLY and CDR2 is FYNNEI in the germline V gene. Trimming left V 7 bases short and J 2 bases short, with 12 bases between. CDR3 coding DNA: TGTGCCAGCAACATTAAAGGCCCCTACGAGCAGTACTTC. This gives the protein CASNIKGPYEQYF.

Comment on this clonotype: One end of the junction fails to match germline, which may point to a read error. The CDR3 reads CASSLNRAHGQYF. The CDR3 DNA is TGTGCCAGCAGCTTAAATCGGGCTCACGGACAGTATTTC. This chain joins TRBV7-3 and TRBJ2-7, with a possible D match to TRBD1 (6 bases). The germline CDR1 and CDR2 sequences are SGHTA and FQGTGA. The CDR3 is made up of 13 amino acids.

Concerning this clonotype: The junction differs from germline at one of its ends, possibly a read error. The CDR3 bases are TGCACCGTTGCCCGGGACAGAGAGAACACTGAAGCTTCCTTT. Its protein is CTVARDRENTEASF. The chain has TRBV29-1 and TRBJ1-1; TRBD1 matches 7 bases. CDR3 length: 14 amino acids. Germline V CDR1 and CDR2: SQVTM, ANQGSEA.

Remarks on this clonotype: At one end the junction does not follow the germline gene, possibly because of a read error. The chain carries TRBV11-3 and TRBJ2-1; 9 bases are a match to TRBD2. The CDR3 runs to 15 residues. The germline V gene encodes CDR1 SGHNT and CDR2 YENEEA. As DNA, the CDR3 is TGTGCCCGCAGACAGACTAGCGGAGTTTACAATGATCAGTTCTTC. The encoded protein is CARRQTSGVYNDQFF.